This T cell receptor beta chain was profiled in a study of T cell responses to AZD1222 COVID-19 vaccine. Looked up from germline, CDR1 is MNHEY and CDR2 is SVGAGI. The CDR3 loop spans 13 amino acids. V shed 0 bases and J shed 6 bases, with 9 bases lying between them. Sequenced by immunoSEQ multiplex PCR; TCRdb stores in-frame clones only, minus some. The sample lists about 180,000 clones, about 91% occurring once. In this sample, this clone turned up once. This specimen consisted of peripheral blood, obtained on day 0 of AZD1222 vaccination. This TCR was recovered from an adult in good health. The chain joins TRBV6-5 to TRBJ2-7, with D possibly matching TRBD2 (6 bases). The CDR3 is CASSYSRGAEQYF. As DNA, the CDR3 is TGTGCCAGCAGTTACTCGCGGGGAGCCGAGCAGTACTTC.